Below, 17 T cell receptor beta chains from the same sample are listed, as sequenced in a study of immune reconstitution after stem cell transplant in scleroderma. TCRdb called the RT-PCR reads again in MiXCR, with one record for every CDR3 protein. Counted here are about 2,100 distinct CDR3 sequences, roughly 8.6% occurring once; the ten biggest clones make up about 24%. This specimen was acquired before or after autologous hematopoietic stem cell transplantation (not recorded which). These receptors were collected from a male donor with systemic sclerosis.

This clonotype ranks as hyperexpanded. The V and J genes are TRBV28 and TRBJ1-1; no reliable D call. In germline, CDR1 is MDHEN, CDR2 SYDVKM. V was trimmed by 6 bases and J by 3 bases, leaving 8 bases between them. This CDR3 is built from 12 residues. The CDR3 loop reads CASSSWYTEAFF. The CDR3 nucleotides are TGTGCCAGCAGCTCATGGTACACTGAAGCTTTCTTT.

This clonotype is labeled medium-sized. This chain uses TRBV7-3 with TRBJ2-2; maybe TRBD1 (6 bases). This CDR3 has 16 amino acids. V was pared by 1 base and J by 3 bases, with 12 bases between. Germline V gene data show CDR1 as SGHTA and CDR2 as FQGTGA. The CDR3: CASSLSFQGYTGELFF. The CDR3 bases are TGTGCCAGCAGCTTAAGTTTCCAGGGGTACACCGGGGAGCTGTTTTTT.

In this sample, this clonotype is medium-sized. V usage is TRBV6-1 and J usage is TRBJ2-3, with 8 positions matching TRBD2. The CDR3 covers 16 residues. J was trimmed by 5 bases and V by 1 base; bases with no gene match: 8. From germline, CDR1 is MNHNS and CDR2 SASEGT. This CDR3 reads CASSEGASGWVDTQYF. In nucleotides, the CDR3 is TGTGCCAGCAGTGAAGGGGCTAGCGGGTGGGTAGATACGCAGTATTTT.

Sample share makes this clonotype medium-sized. The chain carries TRBV7-2 and TRBJ2-7; D perhaps matches TRBD2 (6 bases). This CDR3 region has 15 residues. Trimming pared 3 bases from V and 2 bases from J, leaving 14 bases between. The germline CDR1 and CDR2 sequences are SGHTA and FQGNSA. The CDR3 reads CASSFFSGAAYEQYF. The CDR3 DNA follows: TGTGCCAGCAGCTTTTTTAGCGGTGCCGCCTACGAGCAGTACTTC.

Note on this clonotype: A much bigger clone sits one base away, suggesting this may be a read error. This chain links TRBV29-1 with TRBJ2-7; D is undetermined. Trimming took 7 bases from V and 6 from J, leaving 13 bases between them. The CDR3 sequence is 11 residues long. Germline values: CDR1 SQVTM, CDR2 ANQGSEA. CDR3 bases: TGCAGCGCTGTTGCGTCGTCCGAGCAGTACTTC. It specifies CSAVASSEQYF.

The rearrangement joins TRBV5-5 to TRBJ2-7; D remains unclear. V shed 1 base and J shed 2 bases, with 13 bases lying between them. This CDR3 spans 15 amino acids. CDR1 and CDR2 (germline): SGHKS, YYEKEE (reference sequence). The chain's CDR3 is CASSLRLDGTYEQYF. Written as DNA, the CDR3 is TGTGCCAGCAGCTTGCGGCTAGATGGAACCTACGAGCAGTACTTC.

This clonotype was seen just once. The chain has TRBV12-3 or TRBV12-4 and TRBJ2-1; 7 nucleotides agree with TRBD1. Trimming took 6 bases from V and 9 from J; bases not matched to a gene: 11. The CDR3 extends over 14 amino acids. For the CDR3, the DNA is TGTGCCAGCAGCTACTTTGACAGGGACGGTGAGCAGTTCTTC. Translation gives CASSYFDRDGEQFF.

The chain recombines TRBV14 with TRBJ2-7; TRBD1 might be the D (6 bases). V was trimmed by 6 bases and J by 3 bases, leaving 12 bases between them. The CDR3 loop spans 13 amino acids. Germline CDR1 is SGHDN and CDR2 is FVKESK. CDR3: CASSEQGFYEQYF. The CDR3 DNA is TGTGCCAGCAGTGAACAGGGATTCTACGAGCAGTACTTC.

By its share, this clonotype is medium-sized (0.01 to 0.1%). The CDR3: CSARAAGRRLDYEQYF. The CDR3 bases are TGCAGTGCTAGGGCCGCAGGGAGGCGACTAGACTACGAGCAGTACTTC. This chain joins TRBV20-1 and TRBJ2-7; possibly TRBD2 for D (6 bases). The germline V gene has CDR1 DFQATT and CDR2 SNEGSKA (reference sequence). CDR3 size: 16 residues. Trimming stripped 3 bases from V and 3 bases from J, with 21 bases between.

This clonotype is classed as medium-sized (0.01 to 0.1%). The chain couples TRBV5-5 to TRBJ2-2, with a possible D match to TRBD2 (6 bases). The CDR3 is 16 residues long. Germline V CDR1 and CDR2: SGHKS, YYEKEE (reference sequence). V was cut by 5 bases and J by 7 bases, with 21 bases left in between. The CDR3 reads CASSWVAGPRSGELFF. The CDR3 region has the DNA TGTGCCAGCAGTTGGGTGGCGGGGCCACGGAGCGGGGAGCTGTTTTTT.

This clonotype is categorized as medium-sized. V usage is TRBV20-1 and J usage is TRBJ2-3; no reliable D call. The CDR3 has 13 residues. V was pared by 6 bases and J by 2 bases, with 12 bases between. The germline V gene encodes CDR1 DFQATT and CDR2 SNEGSKA (reference sequence). The CDR3, as DNA: TGCAGTGCCGAACTCGTTAACACAGATACGCAGTATTTT. This translates into CSAELVNTDTQYF.

This clonotype is medium-sized. The rearrangement uses TRBV9 and TRBJ2-3; 9 bases map to TRBD2. The germline V gene encodes CDR1 SGDLS and CDR2 YYNGEE. The CDR3 is 17 amino acids. With 0 bases clipped from V and 2 bases from J, the junction kept 7 bases outside the gene matches. The CDR3 nucleotides read TGTGCCAGCAGCGTAGGGGTGCTAGCGGGAATCACAGATACGCAGTATTTT. This encodes CASSVGVLAGITDTQYF.

Within the sample, this clonotype is medium-sized (0.01 to 0.1%). J is TRBJ1-2 and V is TRBV5-1; 8 bases map to TRBD1. The germline CDR1 and CDR2 sequences are SGHRS and YFSETQ. This CDR3 has 15 residues. J gave up 8 bases and V 4 bases, and 13 bases lay outside the gene matches. This CDR3 is CASSLATGGHEGYTF. CDR3 nucleotides: TGCGCCAGCAGCCTTGCCACAGGGGGTCACGAGGGCTACACCTTC.

This clonotype is judged medium-sized. This chain joins TRBV6-5 and TRBJ1-2; no clear D. V lost 6 bases to trimming and J lost 9 bases, with 20 bases between them. Germline CDR1 MNHEY, CDR2 SVGAGI. The CDR3 consists of 14 residues. The CDR3 reads CASRRSRVNERYTF. The DNA of the CDR3 is TGTGCCAGCAGACGTTCCCGGGTCAACGAACGCTACACCTTC.

The rearrangement links TRBV5-1 to TRBJ2-1; 10 bases match TRBD1. The V gene's germline CDR1 is SGHRS and CDR2 YFSETQ. With V trimmed by 3 bases and J by 8 bases, 5 bases remained unmatched. The CDR3 contains 14 residues. The CDR3 DNA follows: TGCGCCAGCAGCTGGGACAGGGGTATAGATGAGCAGTTCTTC. This encodes CASSWDRGIDEQFF.

This clonotype is labeled as medium-sized (0.01 to 0.1%). The CDR3 loop reads CSARWFGQGVNQPQHF. DNA of the CDR3: TGCAGTGCTAGGTGGTTCGGGCAGGGGGTCAATCAGCCCCAGCATTTT. The chain links TRBV20-1 to TRBJ1-5; 7 bases line up with TRBD1. The J segment lost 3 bases and the V segment lost 3 bases, leaving 11 bases of the junction unmatched. The germline CDR1 and CDR2 sequences are DFQATT and SNEGSKA (reference sequence). The CDR3 is 16 amino acids.

The V gene is TRBV19, the J gene TRBJ2-7, with 10 nucleotides matching TRBD2. V was pared by 4 bases and J by 2 bases, with 2 bases of the junction left unmatched. This CDR3 contains 14 residues. Per germline, CDR1 LNHDA and CDR2 SQIVND (reference sequence). CDR3 region: CASSRTSGTYEQYF. The CDR3 coding sequence is TGTGCCAGTAGTAGAACTAGCGGGACCTACGAGCAGTACTTC.